Below are 28 T cell receptor beta chains sequenced from a single sample in a study of vaccination effects on CD4 cells after COVID-19. Profiled with immunoSEQ multiplex PCR; TCRdb holds only in-frame clones, not every one. The sample holds around 79,000 clones, 60% to 85% seen once. Within the ViraFEST assay, antigen-specific CD4+ T cells underwent expansion with viral peptide pools prior to sequencing. When around nine days of culture had elapsed, CD4+ T cells were isolated. Vaccine recipients, nucleocapsid antibody negative, had no prior SARS-CoV-2 infection. Which antigens these TCRs recognize remains unknown. The source material was CD4+ T cells from PBMCs cultured with SARS-CoV-2 spike peptides, sampled before COVID-19 vaccination. All receptors come from a human donor who received a COVID-19 vaccine.

The V call is TRBV6-2 or TRBV6-3, the J call TRBJ2-3; D may be TRBD2 (7 bases). Per the germline V gene, CDR1 is MNHEY and CDR2 is SVGEGT. With 7 bases removed from V and 2 bases from J, the gap between germline ends came to 16 bases. This CDR3 has 15 residues. In nucleotides, the CDR3 is TGTGCCAGCACCCCGGGGGGCCCGGCCACAGATACGCAGTATTTT. Translation gives CASTPGGPATDTQYF.

This chain links TRBV2 with TRBJ2-3, with TRBD1 as a possible D gene (6 bases). Trimming removed 4 bases at V and 4 bases at J, with 6 bases between. Germline V gene sequence: CDR1 SNHLY, CDR2 FYNNEI. There are 12 residues in the CDR3. CDR3 amino acids: CASSAGADTQYF. In DNA form, the CDR3 reads TGTGCCAGCAGTGCAGGGGCAGATACGCAGTATTTT.

V gene TRBV20-1 combines with J gene TRBJ2-5; no reliable D call. Trimming removed 3 bases from V and 2 bases from J, with 7 bases in between. CDR3 length: 12 residues. CDR1 is DFQATT, CDR2 SNEGSKA, per germline (reference sequence). The CDR3 region is CSASDRQETQYF. CDR3 nucleotide sequence: TGCAGTGCTAGTGACCGTCAAGAGACCCAGTACTTC.

The V call is TRBV10-2, the J call TRBJ1-2, with no clear D. The V and J ends lost 0 bases and 3 bases respectively, with 11 bases between them. The CDR3 consists of 15 residues. Germline V gene sequence: CDR1 WSHSY, CDR2 SAAADI. The CDR3 DNA reads as TGCGCCAGCAGTGAGTCCCCCGCAGGCTACTATGGCTACACCTTC. Its protein product is CASSESPAGYYGYTF.

The V gene is TRBV15, the J gene TRBJ1-1; TRBD1 agrees at 7 bases. The V and J ends lost 4 bases and 4 bases, in that order; junction bases with no gene match: 3. The CDR3 extends over 13 amino acids. Germline V lookup: CDR1 LNHNV, CDR2 YYDKDF (reference sequence). The CDR3 nucleotides are TGTGCCACCAGCAAGACAGGGTCCACTGAAGCTTTCTTT. It encodes CATSKTGSTEAFF.

This clone was seen once. The chain combines TRBV5-1 with TRBJ1-3; possible D gene TRBD1, 5 bases. Trimming left V 0 bases short and J 8 bases short, with 12 bases between. The CDR3 contains 14 residues. Germline-derived CDR1 and CDR2 are SGHRS and YFSETQ. The CDR3 region is CASSLDGGLHTIYF. Here the CDR3 DNA reads TGCGCCAGCAGCTTGGATGGGGGGTTGCACACCATATATTTT.

The chain joins TRBV29-1 to TRBJ2-3; D unresolved. Trimming took off 4 bases at V and 5 bases at J, with 16 bases between the two ends. In germline, CDR1 is SQVTM, CDR2 ANQGSEA. This CDR3 spans 14 amino acids. DNA of the CDR3: TGCAGCGTTGTCGGCCGGAGCCTGGAAGATACGCAGTATTTT. Its translation is CSVVGRSLEDTQYF.

The DNA of the CDR3 is TGTGCCAGCAGCTTAGGACAGACGAACACCGGGGAGCTGTTTTTT. Protein: CASSLGQTNTGELFF. The chain combines TRBV5-5 with TRBJ2-2; possible D gene TRBD1, 6 bases. Germline lookup yields CDR1 SGHKS and CDR2 YYEKEE (reference sequence). The V gene lost 2 bases and the J gene lost 0 bases, with 8 bases spanning the gap. This CDR3 has 15 residues.

V and J are TRBV18 and TRBJ2-1, with TRBD2 matching over 11 bases. V trimming: 3 bases; J trimming: 6 bases; junction bases outside the gene matches: 7. The CDR3 has 16 amino acids. Germline assignment: CDR1 KGHSH and CDR2 LQKENI. The CDR3 DNA is TGTGCCAGCTCACCCAGAATAGCGGGGGGGTTCAATGAGCAGTTCTTC. Its translation is CASSPRIAGGFNEQFF.

In this sample, this clone turned up once. The CDR3 DNA sequence: TGTGCCTGGAATCGGGACAGACTTTCCAACACTGAAGCTTTCTTT. As protein: CAWNRDRLSNTEAFF. The J gene is TRBJ1-1, the V gene TRBV30, with 7 bases identical to TRBD1. The CDR3 consists of 15 residues. The germline V gene encodes CDR1 GTSNPN and CDR2 SVGIG (reference sequence). V lost 4 bases, J lost 2 bases, and 10 bases stayed unmatched.

The chain carries TRBV7-8 and TRBJ1-5; D unresolved. This CDR3 has 15 amino acids. Germline V lookup: CDR1 SGHVS, CDR2 FQNEAQ. V was pared by 4 bases and J by 0 bases, with 10 bases between. The CDR3 spells CASSSGTHSNQPQHF. The CDR3 nucleotides are TGTGCCAGCAGCTCCGGAACCCATAGCAATCAGCCCCAGCATTTT.

The gene calls are TRBV23-1 and TRBJ1-2; the D is unclear. TRBV23-1 carries the ORF label, with uncertain function. V lost 8 bases and J lost 2, with 6 bases in between. The CDR3 covers 11 residues. CDR3 loop: CASAPNYGYTF. The CDR3 DNA sequence: TGCGCCAGCGCACCCAACTATGGCTACACCTTC.

The rearrangement links TRBV7-2 to TRBJ2-3, with unresolved D. Germline CDR1 is SGHTA and CDR2 is FQGNSA. V dropped 2 bases and J dropped 4 bases, with 13 bases sitting between them. The CDR3 contains 15 residues. The CDR3 sequence: CASSLWQGKSDTQYF. CDR3 coding DNA: TGTGCCAGCAGCTTATGGCAAGGGAAGTCAGATACGCAGTATTTT.

V usage is TRBV11-2 and J usage is TRBJ2-2; 15 bases are a match to TRBD2. J was trimmed by 3 bases and V by 5 bases; bases with no gene match: 10. The CDR3 is 19 amino acids. Germline CDR1 is SGHAT and CDR2 is FQNNGV. For the CDR3, the DNA is TGTGCCAGCAGCCCCCGCTGGACTAGCGGGGGGGCTGACACCGGGGAGCTGTTTTTT. Its translation: CASSPRWTSGGADTGELFF. Supplemented by reference TRBV11-2 and TRBJ2-2, the full variable domain reads EAGVAQSPRYKIIEKRQSVAFWCNPISGHATLYWYQQILGQGPKLLIQFQNNGVVDDSQLPKDRFSAERLKGVDSTLKIQPAKLEDSAVYLCASSPRWTSGGADTGELFFGEGSRLTVL.

The V call is TRBV6-1, the J call TRBJ1-4; D is possibly TRBD1 (6 bases). The CDR3 loop spans 14 amino acids. The germline CDR1 and CDR2 sequences are MNHNS and SASEGT. Trimming stripped 8 bases from V and 6 bases from J, with 16 bases between. In DNA, the CDR3 is TGTGCCAGCCGGGGGGCAGGGAATCATGAAAAACTGTTTTTT. It is translated as CASRGAGNHEKLFF.

The V call is TRBV5-8, the J call TRBJ2-5; possibly TRBD1 or TRBD2 for D (6 bases each). V was pared by 1 base and J by 5 bases, with 15 bases between. Germline loops: CDR1 SGHTS, CDR2 YDEGEE. The CDR3 loop spans 15 amino acids. The CDR3 region has the DNA TGTGCCAGCAGCTTGAGCCGGGGGCCCGGGGAGACCCAGTACTTC. The encoded protein is CASSLSRGPGETQYF. The whole variable domain, remainder taken from reference TRBV5-8 and TRBJ2-5, is EAGVTQSPTHLIKTRGQQATLRCSPISGHTSVYWYQQALGLGLQFLLWYDEGEERNRGNFPPRFSGRQFPNYSSELNVNALELEDSALYLCASSLSRGPGETQYFGPGTRLLVL.

The J gene is TRBJ2-5, the V gene TRBV5-6; the match to TRBD1 covers 7 bases. The CDR3 consists of 15 residues. CDR1 and CDR2 (germline): SGHDT, YYEEEE. The V and J ends lost 4 bases and 5 bases, in that order; junction bases with no gene match: 11. The CDR3 protein is CASSILTGLWETQYF. CDR3 bases: TGTGCCAGCAGCATTCTGACAGGGCTCTGGGAGACCCAGTACTTC.

This clone showed up just a few times. V and J are TRBV3-1 (or the pseudogene TRBV3-2) and TRBJ1-1; D remains ambiguous. Germline CDR1 is LGHDT and CDR2 is YNNKEL (reference sequence). Deletions cut 4 bases from V and 3 bases from J, with 6 bases between. The CDR3 is 12 amino acids. CDR3 loop: CASSREYTEAFF. In DNA, the CDR3 is TGTGCCAGCAGCCGGGAGTACACTGAAGCTTTCTTT.

This chain connects TRBV27 to TRBJ1-4; D unresolved. The V gene's germline CDR1 is MNHEY and CDR2 SMNVEV (reference sequence). This CDR3 contains 16 residues. V dropped 10 bases and J dropped 0 bases, with 18 bases sitting between them. DNA of the CDR3: TGTGCCACCATGGTGGGCCCCGGAGCAACTAATGAAAAACTGTTTTTT. Its translation: CATMVGPGATNEKLFF.

This clone was detected once. The rearrangement links TRBV27 to TRBJ2-1, with 9 bases aligning to TRBD2. There are 13 residues in the CDR3. Trimming removed 0 bases from V and 15 bases from J; junction bases left unmatched: 6. Germline CDR1 MNHEY, CDR2 SMNVEV (reference sequence). CDR3 sequence reads: CASSLSAGGSAFF. As DNA, the CDR3 is TGTGCCAGCAGTTTATCGGCGGGGGGGTCTGCGTTCTTC.

This sequence joins TRBV30 and TRBJ1-1; 7 bases line up with TRBD1. The V and J ends lost 0 bases and 5 bases, in that order; junction bases with no gene match: 6. The CDR3 extends over 14 amino acids. Per germline, CDR1 GTSNPN and CDR2 SVGIG (reference sequence). The CDR3 sequence: CAWSVIGGGTEAFF. The CDR3 region has the DNA TGTGCCTGGAGTGTTATAGGGGGCGGTACTGAAGCTTTCTTT.

V usage is TRBV9 and J usage is TRBJ1-1; perhaps TRBD1 as D (5 bases). Germline CDR1 and CDR2: SGDLS and YYNGEE. V lost 3 bases and J 3 bases, leaving 15 bases between the germline ends. CDR3 length: 15 amino acids. This chain's CDR3 is CASSDPRGSDTEAFF. The CDR3 DNA follows: TGTGCCAGCAGCGACCCTCGGGGGTCGGACACTGAAGCTTTCTTT.

The rearrangement links TRBV4-1 to TRBJ2-5; 7 bases fit TRBD1. Trimming removed 1 base from V and 4 bases from J; junction bases left unmatched: 12. Germline CDR1 MGHRA, CDR2 YSYEKL. CDR3 size: 17 residues. CDR3 sequence (DNA): TGCGCCAGCAGCCAAGGTGTCCGGGCAGGGGGAACAGAGACCCAGTACTTC. Its protein is CASSQGVRAGGTETQYF.

The gene calls are TRBV19 and TRBJ2-3; possibly TRBD2 for D (5 bases). Germline V lookup: CDR1 LNHDA, CDR2 SQIVND (reference sequence). The ends were cut back, 6 bases at V and 5 bases at J, with 15 bases in the middle. The CDR3 extends over 14 amino acids. The CDR3 here is CASSPLDRGDTQYF. CDR3 DNA sequence: TGTGCCAGTAGCCCTCTTGATCGGGGAGATACGCAGTATTTT.

The J gene is TRBJ2-5, the V gene TRBV7-9; TRBD2 agrees at 10 bases. CDR1 is SEHNR and CDR2 is FQNEAQ in the germline V gene (reference sequence). The V segment lost 2 bases and the J segment 5 bases; nucleotides outside the gene matches: 8. The CDR3 runs to 16 residues. Here the CDR3 DNA reads TGTGCCAGCAGCTTACATGCAGCGGGGGGGCGGGAGACCCAGTACTTC. It codes for CASSLHAAGGRETQYF.

This chain links TRBV10-3 with TRBJ2-5, with D perhaps TRBD1 (5 bases). CDR1 is ENHRY, CDR2 SYGVKD, per germline. This CDR3 contains 13 residues. Trimming stripped 6 bases from V and 2 bases from J, with 10 bases between. The CDR3, as DNA: TGTGCCATCAGAGGTACAGGACAAGAGACCCAGTACTTC. Translated, it gives CAIRGTGQETQYF.

This clone has just one count. The chain combines TRBV19 with TRBJ2-1; the D is unclear. V was trimmed by 1 base and J by 10 bases, leaving 8 bases between them. This CDR3 contains 12 residues. Germline CDR1 LNHDA, CDR2 SQIVND (reference sequence). The CDR3: CASSIVPAEQFF. DNA of the CDR3: TGTGCCAGTAGTATAGTCCCAGCCGAGCAGTTCTTC. Drawing the rest from reference TRBV19 and TRBJ2-1, the complete variable domain is DGGITQSPKYLFRKEGQNVTLSCEQNLNHDAMYWYRQDPGQGLRLIYYSQIVNDFQKGDIAEGYSVSREKKESFPLTVTSAQKNPTAFYLCASSIVPAEQFFGPGTRLTVL.

V usage is TRBV14 and J usage is TRBJ2-3; D remains unclear. This CDR3 has 13 residues. Trimming shortened V by 0 bases and J by 5 bases, and 6 bases separated the two germline ends. Germline CDR1 is SGHDN and CDR2 is FVKESK. The CDR3 loop is CASSQDRGDTQYF. The CDR3, as DNA: TGTGCCAGCAGCCAAGATAGAGGAGATACGCAGTATTTT.